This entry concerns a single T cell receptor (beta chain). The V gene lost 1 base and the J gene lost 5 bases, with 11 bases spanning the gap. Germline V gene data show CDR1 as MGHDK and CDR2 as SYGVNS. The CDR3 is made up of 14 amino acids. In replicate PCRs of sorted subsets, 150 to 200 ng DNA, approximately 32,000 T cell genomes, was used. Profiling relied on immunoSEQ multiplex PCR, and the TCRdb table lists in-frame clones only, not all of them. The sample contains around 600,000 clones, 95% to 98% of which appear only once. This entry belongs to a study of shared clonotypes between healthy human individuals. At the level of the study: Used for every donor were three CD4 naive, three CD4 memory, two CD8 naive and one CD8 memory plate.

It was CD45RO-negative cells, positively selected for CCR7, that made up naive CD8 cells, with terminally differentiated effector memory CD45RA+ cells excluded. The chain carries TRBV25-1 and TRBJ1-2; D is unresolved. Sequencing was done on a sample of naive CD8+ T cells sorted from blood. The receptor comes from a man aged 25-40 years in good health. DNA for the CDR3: TGTGCCAGCAGTGAATTTAACACCTTTTATGGCTACACCTTC. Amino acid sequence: CASSEFNTFYGYTF.